This TCR beta chain was identified during a study of T-cell memory formation after mild COVID-19. TCRdb analysed the 5' RACE reads with MiXCR anew, one entry per CDR3 protein. The sample contains more than 110,000 distinct CDR3 sequences, 11% to 15% of which appear only once. This CDR3 has 16 amino acids. The germline V gene encodes CDR1 DFQATT and CDR2 SNEGSKA (reference sequence). J lost 7 bases, V lost 6 bases, and 17 bases had no gene match. This clonotype has just a few counts. The genes are TRBV20-1 and TRBJ2-1; the match to TRBD2 covers 8 bases. The receptor was isolated from an adult woman who had mild COVID-19 (a few samples of this study predate the infection). Cell type and time point are not known. The sequenced sample consisted of PBMCs or a T cell subset sorted from them (not recorded which). CDR3 in DNA: TGCAGTGCGAAAGGAGAGGTCAGCGGGAGCAAAAATGAGCAGTTCTTC. Its translation: CSAKGEVSGSKNEQFF.